The present T cell receptor beta chain was sequenced within a study of vaccination and CD4 T cells after COVID-19 (dated by TCRdb to between 2021 and 2024). For the study in its entirety: Convalescent patients had a positive SARS-CoV-2 result on nasal swab PCR, and of these patients, several had mild disease and one had severe disease. In the convalescent cohort there were six males and four females, among whom were two Hispanic individuals, seven Caucasians, two Asians and one multiracial person. Two doses of either the Pfizer-BioNTech BNT162b2 vaccine (n=8) or the Moderna mRNA-1273 vaccine (n=2) were administered to participants. Post-COVID blood samples from convalescent patients were collected a median of about 110 days after diagnosis, with a range of roughly 30 to 170 days. Post-vaccine blood samples were obtained a median of around 74 days after the second vaccine dose, with a range of roughly 13 to 250 days. Three convalescent patients gave samples both early after vaccination (day 14) and late after vaccination (days 161 to 241). In around nine COVID-19 convalescent patients and a handful of infection-naive healthy vaccine recipients, the spike-specific CD4+ TCR repertoire before mRNA vaccination was compared with the repertoire after mRNA vaccination.

The CDR3 sequence holds 13 residues, the cysteine and phenylalanine included. The CDR3 DNA has 39 bases and is translated from base 1. Sequences DFQATT (CDR1) and SNEGSKA (CDR2) are obtained from the germline V gene (reference sequence). V was cut back by 6 bases and J by 0 bases, leaving a gap of 9 bases between them. Library creation used PCR. Sequencer: Illumina iSeq 100. Turning to the authors' computational methods: Non-productive sequences were removed, and CDR3s not starting with C, not ending with F or W, or shorter than 7 amino acids were discarded. Levenshtein distances (stringdist) and unrooted phylogenetic trees (ape) in R version 3.6.1 were used to assess CDR3 homology. The raw public reads went through TCRdb reprocessing: fastp at Q25, MiXCR clone calling, in-frame beta chains kept. A single entry per CDR3 protein holds the most common genes and DNA from its merged rows. TCRdb's processing, not the authors', yielded these V and J calls. The sample table records about 30,000 distinct CDR3 sequences; 50% of these occur just once. Under 6% of the sample goes to the ten largest clones.

This specimen's time point label, interpreted: late sampling 161 to 241 days after vaccination in a few convalescent patients. Positive SARS-CoV-2 PCR tests in the convalescent patients dated from March to December 2020, before Alpha, Beta and Delta variants emerged in the United States. Ficoll-Paque Plus gradient centrifugation was used to isolate PBMCs from whole blood, and the isolated PBMCs were then either used fresh or cryopreserved at -140C. Regarding this clonotype: Its antigen is currently not known. No much larger clonotype is one base removed from it; base qualities were not supplied.

Overall study results and their limits: Of the vaccine-specific clones in convalescent patients, 304 of 307, or nearly all, reacted only to SARS-CoV-2 spike and did not cross-react with common cold coronaviruses. The median number of SARS-CoV-2-reactive clonotypes rose from about 23 after infection to approximately 41 after vaccination, but the change was not significant. In convalescent patients, a median approximately 86% of post-vaccine SARS-CoV-2-reactive clones were detected only after vaccination, suggesting vaccine-specific priming. The study included relatively few convalescent patients and did not analyze early timepoints after natural infection.

The TCR sequence derives from a human donor who had recovered from COVID-19. The chain couples TRBV20-1 to TRBJ2-1, with the identity of the D gene unclear. Here the sequenced sample was CD4+ T cells from blood, taken about 7 months after SARS-CoV-2 vaccination. For the CDR3, the sequence is CSAPLISYNEQFF. The sequenced DNA is TGCAGTGCCCCACTGATCTCCTACAATGAGCAGTTCTTC.